The following is a T cell receptor beta chain sequence with its context. The antigen is unknown. Sequencing was performed with immunoSEQ multiplex PCR; in TCRdb, only in-frame clones are kept and a portion is missing. Found here are about 100,000 clones, approximately 90% of them singletons; the top ten hold 1.3%. The data were obtained in a study of T cell responses to AZD1222 COVID-19 vaccine. Study background: Researchers grouped second doses given at about 4 or about 12 weeks into one pool.

Overall study results and limits: Distributed over spike, vaccine-associated CD4 TCRs predominated at 160-218 and 743-854. Repertoires were collected only later (after the peak T cell response had occurred).

The length of the CDR3 is 15 residues. Germline V gene sequence: CDR1 LNHDA, CDR2 SQIVND (reference sequence). V lost 7 bases and J 4 bases, leaving 17 bases between the germline ends. Sample: peripheral blood, taken on day 0 of AZD1222 vaccination. The clonotype was recovered from an adult in good health. The chain joins TRBV19 to TRBJ2-1, with D possibly being TRBD2 (7 bases). Written as DNA, the CDR3 is TGTGCCAGTAACCTGGACAGCGGGACTTACAATGAGCAGTTCTTC. This sequence encodes CASNLDSGTYNEQFF.